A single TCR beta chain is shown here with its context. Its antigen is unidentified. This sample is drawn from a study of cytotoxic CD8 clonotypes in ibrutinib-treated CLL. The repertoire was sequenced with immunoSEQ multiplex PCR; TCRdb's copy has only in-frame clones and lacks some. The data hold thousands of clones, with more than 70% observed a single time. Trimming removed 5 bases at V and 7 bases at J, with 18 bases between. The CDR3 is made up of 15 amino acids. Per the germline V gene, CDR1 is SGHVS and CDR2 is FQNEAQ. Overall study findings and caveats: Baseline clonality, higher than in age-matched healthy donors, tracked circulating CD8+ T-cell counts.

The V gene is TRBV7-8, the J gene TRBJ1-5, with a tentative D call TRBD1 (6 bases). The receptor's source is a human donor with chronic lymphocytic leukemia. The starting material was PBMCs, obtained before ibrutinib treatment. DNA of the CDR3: TGTGCCAGCAGCGCGGGCGCGACAGGCGTACAGCCCCAGCATTTT. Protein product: CASSAGATGVQPQHF.